A selection of T cell receptor beta chains follows, all from one sample in a study of spatial heterogeneity in lung cancer. TCRdb reanalysed the 5' RACE reads using MiXCR and keeps one entry per CDR3 protein. The sample lists around 2,800 distinct CDR3 sequences; about 20% were seen once. Sequencing used PBMCs, obtained at follow-up. The receptors originated from a male donor with early-stage non-small cell lung cancer. Each CDR3 is given with its conserved first and last residue. Fields, in order: J gene, CDR3 length, clone size, V gene, D gene, CDR3 DNA, CDR3 protein. The D gene is left open where the match is weak. Only some rows state a clone size, as once, few, many or a class for expanded clones.

>TRBJ1-1|13|many|TRBV5-1|TRBD1
TGCGCCAGCGGACAGGTCCAGAACACTGAAGCTTTCTTT
CASGQVQNTEAFF
>TRBJ2-3|18|medium-sized|TRBV7-3|TRBD2
TGTGCCAGCAGTCCGAGGCGGGGGGGTCCGCTACAGCCAGATACGCAGTATTTT
CASSPRRGGPLQPDTQYF
>TRBJ2-3|13|medium-sized|TRBV18|NA
TGTGCCAGCTCGCCTAGCGAGGAGGATACGCAGTATTTT
CASSPSEEDTQYF
>TRBJ2-7|14|once|TRBV7-8|NA
TGTGCCAGCAGCTTAGCCGAAAGAGCCTACGAGCAGTACTTC
CASSLAERAYEQYF
>TRBJ2-1|15|NA|TRBV7-9|NA
TGTGCCAGCAGCCTGGGACGGGGCTCCTACAATGAGCAGTTCTTC
CASSLGRGSYNEQFF
>TRBJ2-3|17|few|TRBV7-2|TRBD2
TGTGCCAGCAGCTCACAACCTGGACTAGCGGGTGCAAATACGCAGTATTTT
CASSSQPGLAGANTQYF
>TRBJ1-4|16|many|TRBV5-1|TRBD1
TGCGCCAGCCAGAGGGGACAGGGGGAAATTGGTGAAAAACTGTTTTTT
CASQRGQGEIGEKLFF
>TRBJ1-2|13|medium-sized|TRBV27|NA
TGTGCCAGCAGTTCACCATGGGCGGAGGGCTACACCTTC
CASSSPWAEGYTF
>TRBJ2-7|15|NA|TRBV3-1|TRBD2
TGTGCCAGCAGCCCGGGACTACAGAGGTCCTACGAGCAGTACTTC
CASSPGLQRSYEQYF
>TRBJ2-1|16|NA|TRBV5-1|TRBD2
TGCGCCAGCAGCTTGGAATGGTCTAGCGGGACGGGTGAGCAGTTCTTC
CASSLEWSSGTGEQFF
>TRBJ2-7|12|NA|TRBV29-1|NA
TGCAGCGTTTTGACGGGCTCCTACGAGCAGTACTTC
CSVLTGSYEQYF
>TRBJ1-5|15|medium-sized|TRBV7-2|NA
TGTGCCAGCAGCTCGTTGGGGCTTGACAATCAGCCCCAGCATTTT
CASSSLGLDNQPQHF
>TRBJ1-2|17|many|TRBV5-4|TRBD1
TGTGCCAGCAGCTCTTCTCGATTGACAGGGGGGGTCTATGGCTACACCTTC
CASSSSRLTGGVYGYTF
>TRBJ1-5|15|NA|TRBV10-3|NA
TGTGCCATCCAGACTAGCGGGGGGACCACAGATACGCAGCATTTT
CAIQTSGGTTDTQHF
>TRBJ1-4|12|medium-sized|TRBV6-5|NA
TGTGCCAGCGCGGCGGGAGGGGAAAAACTGTTTTTT
CASAAGGEKLFF
>TRBJ2-2|13|many|TRBV11-2|NA
TGTGCCAGCGGAGGTTGGCGTCCCGGGGAGCTGTTTTTT
CASGGWRPGELFF
>TRBJ2-4|14|NA|TRBV29-1|NA
TGCAGCGTTGAAGAGCAGTTAGCCAAAAACATTCAGTACTTC
CSVEEQLAKNIQYF
>TRBJ2-7|15|NA|TRBV29-1|TRBD1
TGCAGCGTGGGCCTACCGGGACAGAGAATCTACGAGCAGTACTTC
CSVGLPGQRIYEQYF
>TRBJ2-6|16|NA|TRBV11-2|TRBD1
TGTGCCAGCAGCGGCTGGACAGGGGATGGGGCCAACGTCCTGACTTTC
CASSGWTGDGANVLTF
>TRBJ2-2|14|few|TRBV15|NA
TGTGCCACTGAGAGGGGTTTTAACACCGGGGAGCTGTTTTTT
CATERGFNTGELFF
>TRBJ2-3|14|large|TRBV29-1|NA
TGCAGCTCGACGGGGGCCTGGCGCACAGATACGCAGTATTTT
CSSTGAWRTDTQYF
>TRBJ2-5|15|many|TRBV29-1|TRBD1
TGCAGCGTCGGGGTTCCGACAGGGGGCCGGGAGACCCAGTACTTC
CSVGVPTGGRETQYF
>TRBJ2-1|17|NA|TRBV19|NA
TGTGCCAGTAGTATACGGCCCCCGGGACACCCCTTCCCTGAGCAGTTCTTC
CASSIRPPGHPFPEQFF
>TRBJ1-1|14|NA|TRBV9|NA
TGTGCCAGCAGTCGATACCCGACAGTCACTGAAGCTTTCTTT
CASSRYPTVTEAFF
>TRBJ1-2|12|many|TRBV7-2|NA
TGTGCCAGCAGCTTGCCCGGGGATGGCTACACCTTC
CASSLPGDGYTF
>TRBJ2-1|13|NA|TRBV7-9|TRBD1
TGTGCCAGCAGCTCAGGGGGTGCAGGACTTGAGTTCTTC
CASSSGGAGLEFF
>TRBJ1-1|14|medium-sized|TRBV4-3|NA
TGCGCCAGCAGCCAAGATCCGGTGAACACTGAAGCTTTCTTT
CASSQDPVNTEAFF
>TRBJ1-1|14|medium-sized|TRBV6-2/TRBV6-3|NA
TGTGCCAGCAGTTCCCCGGGGAGGTCGGCTGAAGCTTTCTTT
CASSSPGRSAEAFF
>TRBJ2-5|14|NA|TRBV5-1|NA
TGCGCCAGCAGCTTGGAGGACTATTCCGTGACCCAGTACTTC
CASSLEDYSVTQYF
>TRBJ1-1|14|many|TRBV4-3|NA
TGCGCCAGCAGCCAAGATCTGGGGGACACTGAAGCTTTCTTT
CASSQDLGDTEAFF
>TRBJ2-3|15|many|TRBV12-3/TRBV12-4|NA
TGTGCCAGCAGCCCAGGGGGACTGAGCACAGATACGCAGTATTTT
CASSPGGLSTDTQYF
>TRBJ1-1|13|NA|TRBV30|TRBD1
TGTGCCAGAACGGACAGGATAAACACTGAAGCTTTCTTT
CARTDRINTEAFF
>TRBJ1-2|13|NA|TRBV5-1|TRBD1
TGCGCCAGCAGCCCCGGGACAGGGGGAGGCTACACCTTC
CASSPGTGGGYTF
>TRBJ2-6|17|medium-sized|TRBV29-1|NA
TGCAGCGTTGTATTATCCGACGGGAGCTCTGGGGCCAACGTCCTGACTTTC
CSVVLSDGSSGANVLTF
>TRBJ2-1|14|NA|TRBV10-3|TRBD1
TGTGCCATCAGCAGGACAGGGGATTTAGATGAGCAGTTCTTC
CAISRTGDLDEQFF
>TRBJ2-2|16|medium-sized|TRBV7-6|NA
TGTGCCAGCAGCCCACGACTAGAAACGAACACCGGGGAGCTGTTTTTT
CASSPRLETNTGELFF
>TRBJ1-2|15|medium-sized|TRBV7-9|TRBD1
TGTGCCAGCAGCTTGGGACAGGGCTTTAACTATGGCTACACCTTC
CASSLGQGFNYGYTF
>TRBJ1-4|19|medium-sized|TRBV10-2|NA
TGCGCCAGCAGTGACGATCTGCGGGACAAGAAAGCAACTAATGAAAAACTGTTTTTT
CASSDDLRDKKATNEKLFF
>TRBJ1-4|15|NA|TRBV7-1|TRBD1
TGTGCCAGCAGCGCAGGACAGGGGGCAAATGAAAAACTGTTTTTT
CASSAGQGANEKLFF
>TRBJ2-7|10|medium-sized|TRBV19|NA
TGTGCCAGTGGAACAGGAGGGCAGTACTTC
CASGTGGQYF
>TRBJ1-3|15|medium-sized|TRBV28|NA
TGTGCCAGTATACCCCACGATGAGGGTGGAAACACCATATATTTT
CASIPHDEGGNTIYF
>TRBJ2-1|13|many|TRBV11-2|NA
TGTGCCAGCAGCCCCCGACTACGGAATGAGCAGTTCTTC
CASSPRLRNEQFF
>TRBJ2-1|15|few|TRBV7-9|TRBD2
TGTGCCAGCAGTTTGACCGGGACTAACTACAATGAGCAGTTCTTC
CASSLTGTNYNEQFF
>TRBJ2-2|16|many|TRBV7-9|NA
TGTGCCAGCAGCTCACCGGGCCTTAGGGACACCGGGGAGCTGTTTTTT
CASSSPGLRDTGELFF
>TRBJ1-1|13|NA|TRBV11-3|NA
TGTGCCAGCAGCTTAAGTCGGGGCACTGAAGCTTTCTTT
CASSLSRGTEAFF
>TRBJ2-3|14|once|TRBV5-1|NA
TGCGCCAGCAGCCGACTGACTAGCACAGATACGCAGTATTTT
CASSRLTSTDTQYF
>TRBJ2-3|15|medium-sized|TRBV28|TRBD1
TGTGCCAGCAATCTACAGGGGGCGAGCACAGATACGCAGTATTTT
CASNLQGASTDTQYF
>TRBJ2-5|14|few|TRBV12-3/TRBV12-4|NA
TGTGCCAGCAGTTTGTCTCAATCACAAGAGACCCAGTACTTC
CASSLSQSQETQYF
>TRBJ2-3|13|many|TRBV14|TRBD2
TGTGCCAGCAAGCGGGGGAGCACAGATACGCAGTATTTT
CASKRGSTDTQYF
>TRBJ2-7|16|medium-sized|TRBV7-2|NA
TGTGCCAGCAGCTTAGTGAGTCGGCTAAGCTCCTACGAGCAGTACTTC
CASSLVSRLSSYEQYF
>TRBJ1-2|13|medium-sized|TRBV20-1|NA
TGCAGTGCTGGGGGGGGGATCCACTATGGCTACACCTTC
CSAGGGIHYGYTF
>TRBJ2-1|15|medium-sized|TRBV7-9|TRBD2
TGTGCCAGCAGCTTCGTTCTAGCGGGGGGCAATGAGCAGTTCTTC
CASSFVLAGGNEQFF
>TRBJ2-2|12|NA|TRBV5-1|NA
TGCGCCAGCAGCATCTACACCGGGGAGCTGTTTTTT
CASSIYTGELFF
>TRBJ2-5|16|medium-sized|TRBV28|TRBD2
TGTGCCAGCTCTATTTGGGCAGCGGGGGACACTGAGACCCAGTACTTC
CASSIWAAGDTETQYF
>TRBJ2-1|20|NA|TRBV7-6|TRBD1
TGTGCCAGCAGCTTAGTCGGCAGGGGGTTAAGGATGAGCTCCTACAATGAGCAGTTCTTC
CASSLVGRGLRMSSYNEQFF